The 17 T cell receptor beta chains reported below all come from one sample, sequenced in a study of blood T cell repertoires in COVID-19. Here immunoSEQ multiplex PCR was the method, and the copy in TCRdb shows in-frame clones only, minus some. Here the sample spans under 350,000 clones, 86% being singletons. Source material: PBMCs or T cells enriched from blood (not recorded which). Receptors were obtained from a woman under 30 who had recovered from COVID-19.

This chain links TRBV19 with TRBJ2-7; perhaps TRBD1 as D (6 bases). There are 12 residues in the CDR3. Germline lookup yields CDR1 LNHDA and CDR2 SQIVND (reference sequence). The V and J ends lost 8 bases and 3 bases respectively, with 11 bases between them. In nucleotides, the CDR3 is TGTGCCAGTTCCAAGGACAGCTACGAGCAGTACTTC. Protein sequence: CASSKDSYEQYF. The entire variable domain, with the rest obtained from reference TRBV19 and TRBJ2-7, is as follows: DGGITQSPKYLFRKEGQNVTLSCEQNLNHDAMYWYRQDPGQGLRLIYYSQIVNDFQKGDIAEGYSVSREKKESFPLTVTSAQKNPTAFYLCASSKDSYEQYFGPGTRLTVT.

This clone was picked up a small number of times. The V gene is TRBV11-2, the J gene TRBJ2-3; TRBD2 matches 8 bases. V was pared by 0 bases and J by 5 bases, with 10 bases of the junction left unmatched. Per the germline V gene, CDR1 is SGHAT and CDR2 is FQNNGV. The CDR3 spans 17 residues. CDR3 bases: TGTGCCAGCAGCTTAGATGTCGGGCGGGGGGTCAGAGATACGCAGTATTTT. It codes for CASSLDVGRGVRDTQYF.

The rearrangement joins TRBV10-2 to TRBJ2-2; 9 positions agree with TRBD1. J lost 7 bases, V lost 5 bases, and 11 bases had no gene match. This CDR3 has 16 residues. Germline V CDR1 and CDR2: WSHSY, SAAADI. The CDR3 DNA sequence: TGCGCCAGCAGTCGGGGCGGGACAGGGCTCGACGGGGAGCTGTTTTTT. Its protein product is CASSRGGTGLDGELFF.

This chain joins TRBV14 and TRBJ2-1; no clear D gene. Germline CDR1 reads SGHDN; CDR2 reads FVKESK. CDR3 length: 14 amino acids. The V and J ends lost 1 base and 5 bases respectively, with 9 bases between them. The DNA of the CDR3 is TGTGCCAGCAGCCAAGTAAACAGAAACAATGAGCAGTTCTTC. Translating it yields CASSQVNRNNEQFF.

The rearrangement links TRBV6-5 to TRBJ1-2, with 9 bases aligning to TRBD1. Per the germline V gene, CDR1 is MNHEY and CDR2 is SVGAGI. This CDR3 spans 15 amino acids. V was pared by 4 bases and J by 8 bases, with 11 bases of the junction left unmatched. As DNA, the CDR3 is TGTGCCAGCAGTTCCCTACAGGGGGCTTTGGGAGGCTACACCTTC. This translates into CASSSLQGALGGYTF.

This clone was counted a single time. The V and J genes are TRBV27 and TRBJ1-2; possibly TRBD1 for D (5 bases). The CDR3 loop spans 15 amino acids. V was clipped by 6 bases and J by 4 bases, with 18 bases between them. Germline-derived CDR1 and CDR2 are MNHEY and SMNVEV (reference sequence). The CDR3 loop reads CASRYSGAGGYGYTF. The CDR3 bases are TGTGCCAGCAGATATTCGGGAGCCGGGGGCTATGGCTACACCTTC.

The chain is built from TRBV5-1 and TRBJ1-4; D is uncertain. The CDR3 is 14 amino acids. The V gene's germline CDR1 is SGHRS and CDR2 YFSETQ. Trimming removed 0 bases from V and 3 bases from J, with 6 bases in between. Here the CDR3 DNA reads TGCGCCAGCAGCTTGGGAGGGCCTAATGAAAAACTGTTTTTT. Translated: CASSLGGPNEKLFF.

The rearrangement uses TRBV19 and TRBJ2-5, with a tentative D call TRBD1 (5 bases). Germline loops: CDR1 LNHDA, CDR2 SQIVND (reference sequence). The V gene lost 4 bases and the J gene lost 4 bases, with 10 bases spanning the gap. CDR3 length: 13 residues. The CDR3 DNA sequence: TGTGCCAGTAGTACAGGGCTGAGAGAGACCCAGTACTTC. It is translated as CASSTGLRETQYF. Full variable domain (rest looked up from reference TRBV19 and TRBJ2-5): DGGITQSPKYLFRKEGQNVTLSCEQNLNHDAMYWYRQDPGQGLRLIYYSQIVNDFQKGDIAEGYSVSREKKESFPLTVTSAQKNPTAFYLCASSTGLRETQYFGPGTRLLVL.

This rearrangement joins TRBV5-4 to TRBJ2-7; the match to TRBD2 covers 9 bases. Germline CDR1 reads SGHNT; CDR2 reads YYREEE (reference sequence). V shed 1 base, J shed 1 base, and the junction held 0 bases outside the gene matches. This CDR3 comprises 14 residues. CDR3 sequence: CASSLLAGSYEQYF. The CDR3 DNA sequence: TGTGCCAGCAGCTTGCTAGCGGGATCCTACGAGCAGTACTTC.

This clone was detected once. This chain joins TRBV18 and TRBJ1-5, with D possibly matching TRBD1 (5 bases). The length of the CDR3 is 15 residues. V was clipped by 3 bases and J by 3 bases, with 12 bases between them. Germline V lookup: CDR1 KGHSH, CDR2 LQKENI. CDR3 protein: CASSPGRELNQPQHF. The DNA of the CDR3 is TGTGCCAGCTCACCGGGCAGGGAACTCAATCAGCCCCAGCATTTT.

The table lists this clone with a few counts. The chain links TRBV7-3 to TRBJ1-1; 8 bases fit TRBD1. Germline V CDR1 and CDR2: SGHTA, FQGTGA. Losses at the gene ends were 5 bases for V and 7 bases for J; bases not matched to a gene: 6. The CDR3 is 13 amino acids. DNA of the CDR3: TGTGCCAGCAGCCCCCAGGGACAGGATGAAGCTTTCTTT. Amino acid sequence: CASSPQGQDEAFF.

This chain joins TRBV7-2 and TRBJ2-1; TRBD1 matches at 11 bases. This CDR3 has 15 amino acids. From germline, CDR1 is SGHTA and CDR2 FQGNSA. V was pared by 1 base and J by 6 bases, with 2 bases of the junction left unmatched. CDR3 region: CASSLGGQGANEQFF. The CDR3 nucleotides read TGTGCCAGCAGCTTAGGAGGACAGGGGGCCAATGAGCAGTTCTTC.

The V call is TRBV9, the J call TRBJ2-1, with 8 bases matching TRBD2. Germline V gene lookup returns CDR1 SGDLS and CDR2 YYNGEE. The CDR3 loop spans 12 amino acids. Trimming removed 4 bases from V and 7 bases from J; junction bases left unmatched: 1. CDR3 DNA: TGTGCCAGCAGCTCGGGAGGGAATGAGCAGTTCTTC. Residues: CASSSGGNEQFF.

This chain uses TRBV14 with TRBJ2-7; 8 bases are a match to TRBD1. J lost 0 bases, V lost 3 bases, and 10 bases had no gene match. CDR3 size: 17 residues. The germline CDR1 and CDR2 sequences are SGHDN and FVKESK. The CDR3 nucleotides are TGTGCCAGCAGCCAGGGCAGGGGGCAATTCCGCTCCTACGAGCAGTACTTC. Its protein product is CASSQGRGQFRSYEQYF. Combining the CDR3 with reference TRBV14 and TRBJ2-7 gives the whole variable domain EAGVTQFPSHSVIEKGQTVTLRCDPISGHDNLYWYRRVMGKEIKFLLHFVKESKQDESGMPNNRFLAERTGGTYSTLKVQPAELEDSGVYFCASSQGRGQFRSYEQYFGPGTRLTVT.

The CDR3 region has the DNA TGTGCCAGCAGCCCAGGACTAGCGGGAGAAGTCTACAATGAGCAGTTCTTC. Its translation is CASSPGLAGEVYNEQFF. The V and J genes are TRBV7-6 and TRBJ2-1; TRBD2 matches 13 bases. Germline CDR1 is SGHVS and CDR2 is FNYEAQ. This CDR3 region has 17 residues. V lost 5 bases to trimming and J lost 3 bases; unmatched junction nucleotides: 7. The full variable domain, in which reference TRBV7-6 and TRBJ2-1 provide the parts outside the CDR3, is GAGVSQSPRYKVTKRGQDVALRCDPISGHVSLYWYRQALGQGPEFLTYFNYEAQQDKSGLPNDRFSAERPEGSISTLTIQRTEQRDSAMYRCASSPGLAGEVYNEQFFGPGTRLTVL.

This chain joins TRBV5-1 and TRBJ2-2; a weak D match, TRBD1 (5 bases). Germline V CDR1 and CDR2: SGHRS, YFSETQ. V was clipped by 1 base and J by 4 bases, with 14 bases between them. The CDR3 has 16 amino acids. The CDR3: CASSLTGHPTTGELFF. Written as DNA, the CDR3 is TGCGCCAGCAGCTTGACCGGACACCCGACCACCGGGGAGCTGTTTTTT.

The chain carries TRBV11-2 and TRBJ1-2; maybe TRBD1 (5 bases). Trimming took 5 bases from V and 4 from J, leaving 14 bases between them. Germline V gene sequence: CDR1 SGHAT, CDR2 FQNNGV. The CDR3 is made up of 14 amino acids. CDR3 amino acids: CASSGVRGGYGYTF. For the CDR3, the DNA is TGTGCCAGCAGCGGGGTAAGGGGCGGCTATGGCTACACCTTC.